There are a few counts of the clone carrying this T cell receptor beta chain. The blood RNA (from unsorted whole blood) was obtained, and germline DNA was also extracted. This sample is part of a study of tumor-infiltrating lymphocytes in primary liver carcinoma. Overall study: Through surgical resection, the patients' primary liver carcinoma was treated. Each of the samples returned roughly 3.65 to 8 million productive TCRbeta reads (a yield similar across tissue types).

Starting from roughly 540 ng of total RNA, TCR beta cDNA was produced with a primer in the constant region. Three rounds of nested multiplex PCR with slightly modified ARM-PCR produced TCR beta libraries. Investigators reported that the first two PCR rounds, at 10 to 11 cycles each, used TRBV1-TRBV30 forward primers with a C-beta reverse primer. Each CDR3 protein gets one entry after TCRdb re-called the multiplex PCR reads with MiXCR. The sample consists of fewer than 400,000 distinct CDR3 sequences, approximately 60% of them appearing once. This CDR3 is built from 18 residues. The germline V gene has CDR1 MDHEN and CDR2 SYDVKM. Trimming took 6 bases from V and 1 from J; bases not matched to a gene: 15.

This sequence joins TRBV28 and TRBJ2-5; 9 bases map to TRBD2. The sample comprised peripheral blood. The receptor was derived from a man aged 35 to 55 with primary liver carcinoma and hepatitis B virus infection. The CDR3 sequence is CASSPRTSATPFQETQYF. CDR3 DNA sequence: TGTGCCAGCAGCCCCAGGACTAGCGCGACTCCTTTCCAAGAGACCCAGTACTTC.